The 25 T cell receptor beta chains presented below share a single source sample, sequenced in a study of technical replicates of blood from several donors. Only in-frame clones appear in the TCRdb table, and some are missing; sequencing was by immunoSEQ multiplex PCR. The table includes tens of thousands of clones, approximately 93% detected once. Sequencing was done on a sample of T cells isolated from PBMCs. The receptor source for this set is a human donor in good health.

The chain recombines TRBV29-1 with TRBJ1-5, with 7 bases lining up with TRBD1. Germline V gives CDR1 SQVTM, CDR2 ANQGSEA. CDR3 length equals 13 residues. J was trimmed by 2 bases and V by 6 bases; bases with no gene match: 4. CDR3 coding DNA: TGCAGCGTCGGACAGGCTGGCAATCAGCCCCAGCATTTT. This translates into CSVGQAGNQPQHF.

The V call is TRBV6-6, the J call TRBJ1-2; the D gene is possibly TRBD1 (5 bases). V was shortened by 0 bases and J by 4 bases, with 15 bases between the two germline ends. Germline CDR1 MNHNY, CDR2 SVGAGI (reference sequence). The CDR3 has 16 amino acids. CDR3 nucleotide sequence: TGTGCCAGCAGTTACTCGATTGGGGGGACCTCCTATGGCTACACCTTC. Protein: CASSYSIGGTSYGYTF.

The V and J genes are TRBV2 and TRBJ2-7; D gene ambiguous. V lost 7 bases and J lost 2, with 9 bases in between. Germline assignment: CDR1 SNHLY and CDR2 FYNNEI. The length of the CDR3 is 12 residues. CDR3 amino acids: CASIRDTYEQYF. CDR3 bases: TGTGCCAGCATCCGAGATACCTACGAGCAGTACTTC.

The chain links TRBV13 to TRBJ2-7, with D maybe TRBD1 (6 bases). The CDR3 covers 13 residues. CDR1 and CDR2 (germline): PRHDT, FYEKMQ (reference sequence). Trimming pared 11 bases from V and 4 bases from J, leaving 18 bases between. The CDR3 spells CAVYQGPNYEQYF. The CDR3 bases are TGTGCCGTATACCAGGGGCCGAATTACGAGCAGTACTTC.

The chain has TRBV7-9 and TRBJ2-3; D remains unclear. The ends were cut back, 1 base at V and 0 bases at J, with 5 bases in the middle. This CDR3 contains 14 residues. Germline V lookup: CDR1 SEHNR, CDR2 FQNEAQ (reference sequence). The CDR3 spells CASSLGHSTDTQYF. Here the CDR3 DNA reads TGTGCCAGCAGCTTAGGGCACAGCACAGATACGCAGTATTTT.

This clone was detected only once. This chain connects TRBV7-2 to TRBJ1-2; the match to TRBD1 covers 9 bases. The V and J ends lost 5 bases and 4 bases, in that order; junction bases with no gene match: 8. The CDR3 sequence is 15 residues long. Germline-derived CDR1 and CDR2 are SGHTA and FQGNSA. DNA of the CDR3: TGTGCCAGCAGCCCATTTGCGGGACAGGGCTATGGCTACACCTTC. Amino acids: CASSPFAGQGYGYTF. The full variable domain, its missing parts supplied by reference TRBV7-2 and TRBJ1-2, is GAGVSQSPSNKVTEKGKDVELRCDPISGHTALYWYRQSLGQGLEFLIYFQGNSAPDKSGLPSDRFSAERTGGSVSTLTIQRTQQEDSAVYLCASSPFAGQGYGYTFGSGTRLTVV.

This sequence joins TRBV19 and TRBJ2-5; 9 bases align to TRBD1. Trimming removed 5 bases from V and 3 bases from J; junction bases left unmatched: 1. The CDR3 consists of 13 residues. Germline V lookup: CDR1 LNHDA, CDR2 SQIVND (reference sequence). This chain's CDR3 is CASSGDREETQYF. CDR3 nucleotides: TGTGCCAGTAGTGGGGACAGGGAAGAGACCCAGTACTTC.

The rearrangement links TRBV28 to TRBJ1-5; the D is unclear. The CDR3 totals 16 residues. Looked up from germline, CDR1 is MDHEN and CDR2 is SYDVKM. V was cut by 6 bases and J by 1 base, with 16 bases left in between. The CDR3 DNA sequence: TGTGCCAGCAGGCCCCCTGACATTTTAAGCAATCAGCCCCAGCATTTT. This codes for CASRPPDILSNQPQHF. The whole variable domain, filled in from reference TRBV28 and TRBJ1-5, reads DVKVTQSSRYLVKRTGEKVFLECVQDMDHENMFWYRQDPGLGLRLIYFSYDVKMKEKGDIPEGYSVSREKKERFSLILESASTNQTSMYLCASRPPDILSNQPQHFGDGTRLSIL.

The CDR3 here is CSVAVSTNEKLFF. DNA for the CDR3: TGCAGCGTTGCAGTCTCAACTAATGAAAAACTGTTTTTT. The rearrangement links TRBV29-1 to TRBJ1-4; unclear D gene. V was shortened by 4 bases and J by 0 bases, with 6 bases between the two germline ends. Germline lookup yields CDR1 SQVTM and CDR2 ANQGSEA. CDR3 size: 13 residues.

V is TRBV5-1 and J is TRBJ2-7, with D tentatively TRBD1 (5 bases). CDR1 is SGHRS and CDR2 is YFSETQ in the germline V gene. The CDR3 is made up of 10 amino acids. Trimming took 9 bases from V and 6 from J, leaving 10 bases between them. In nucleotides, the CDR3 is TGCGCCACCAACAGGTCCGAGCAGTACTTC. It is translated as CATNRSEQYF.

The rearrangement uses TRBV2 and TRBJ1-2, with 7 bases fitting TRBD1. Trimming cost V 5 bases and J 4 bases; bases outside gene matches: 7. This CDR3 comprises 14 residues. Looked up from germline, CDR1 is SNHLY and CDR2 is FYNNEI. Written as DNA, the CDR3 is TGTGCCAGCAGTTTAGACAGGGATCTCTATGGCTACACCTTC. It translates to CASSLDRDLYGYTF.

This chain connects TRBV4-1 to TRBJ2-7; a weak D match, TRBD2 (5 bases). Germline lookup yields CDR1 MGHRA and CDR2 YSYEKL. The CDR3 runs to 15 residues. Trimming removed 2 bases at V and 0 bases at J, with 11 bases between. This CDR3 is CASSQYLGSSYEQYF. The CDR3 nucleotides are TGCGCCAGCAGCCAATATTTGGGGAGCTCCTACGAGCAGTACTTC.

The gene calls are TRBV27 and TRBJ2-7; TRBD2 is a possible D gene (6 bases). There are 16 residues in the CDR3. V lost 3 bases to trimming and J lost 0 bases, with 15 bases between them. Germline assignment: CDR1 MNHEY and CDR2 SMNVEV (reference sequence). This CDR3 reads CASSFLGAGSSYEQYF. CDR3 DNA: TGTGCCAGCAGTTTTCTCGGTGCGGGGAGCTCCTACGAGCAGTACTTC.

The rearrangement links TRBV7-6 to TRBJ2-7, with D possibly TRBD1 on 5 matching bases. CDR1 and CDR2 from the germline V gene are SGHVS and FNYEAQ. This CDR3 is built from 13 residues. Trimming pared 3 bases from V and 2 bases from J, leaving 8 bases between. CDR3 DNA sequence: TGTGCCAGCAGCTTGAAGGACACCTACGAGCAGTACTTC. Its translation: CASSLKDTYEQYF.

The table lists this clone with a count of one. This rearrangement joins TRBV5-4 to TRBJ2-5; 7 nucleotides match TRBD2. CDR1 is SGHNT and CDR2 is YYREEE in the germline V gene (reference sequence). CDR3 size: 16 residues. With V trimmed by 0 bases and J by 6 bases, 11 bases remained unmatched. The DNA for the CDR3 is TGTGCCAGCAGCTTGGGTGGGAGGGCCGATGGAAAGACCCAGTACTTC. It codes for CASSLGGRADGKTQYF.

This rearrangement joins TRBV5-1 to TRBJ2-5; no firm D call. Between the trimmed V and J ends, which lost 3 bases and 5 bases, there was a span of 14 bases. The length of the CDR3 is 14 residues. Germline assignment: CDR1 SGHRS and CDR2 YFSETQ. The CDR3 region is CASSSLSEEETQYF. The CDR3 DNA reads TGCGCCAGCAGCTCCCTGTCAGAGGAGGAGACCCAGTACTTC.

The chain has TRBV27 and TRBJ1-1; D is ambiguous. Trimming left V 5 bases short and J 4 bases short, with 14 bases between. Germline CDR1 MNHEY, CDR2 SMNVEV (reference sequence). This CDR3 has 14 residues. The CDR3 loop reads CASSRPGIRTEAFF. The CDR3 nucleotides are TGTGCCAGCAGTCGACCAGGTATCCGCACTGAAGCTTTCTTT.

This clone was counted a single time. The V call is TRBV6-4, the J call TRBJ2-7, with 7 bases lining up with TRBD2. CDR1 and CDR2 (germline): MRHNA, SNTAGT. Trimming took 4 bases from V and 1 from J; bases not matched to a gene: 4. CDR3 length: 14 amino acids. Here the CDR3 DNA reads TGTGCCAGCAGTGCTAGCGGAAAATCCTACGAGCAGTACTTC. Protein product: CASSASGKSYEQYF.

This clone was counted once. The chain has TRBV11-3 and TRBJ2-2, with a possible D match to TRBD2 (5 bases). V was trimmed by 1 base and J by 8 bases, leaving 5 bases between them. Germline loops: CDR1 SGHNT, CDR2 YENEEA. This CDR3 has 12 amino acids. The CDR3 loop reads CASSLAGGELFF. DNA of the CDR3: TGTGCCAGCAGCTTAGCGGGAGGGGAGCTGTTTTTT.

The chain employs TRBV10-3 and TRBJ1-1; D not certain. Germline-derived CDR1 and CDR2 are ENHRY and SYGVKD. CDR3 size: 13 residues. Trimming pared 4 bases from V and 2 bases from J, leaving 8 bases between. The CDR3 DNA sequence: TGTGCCATCAGTGCGGTTACCAACACTGAAGCTTTCTTT. Protein: CAISAVTNTEAFF.

This clone occurred once. The rearrangement uses TRBV11-2 and TRBJ2-6; no definite D call. CDR1 and CDR2 (germline): SGHAT, FQNNGV. V was pared by 2 bases and J by 4 bases, with 9 bases between. The CDR3 covers 15 residues. CDR3 sequence reads: CASSLTGTGANVLTF. Here the CDR3 DNA reads TGTGCCAGCAGCTTAACGGGTACCGGGGCCAACGTCCTGACTTTC.

The V gene is TRBV9, the J gene TRBJ2-1; the match to TRBD2 covers 8 bases. J was trimmed by 5 bases and V by 0 bases; bases with no gene match: 4. CDR1 and CDR2 (germline): SGDLS, YYNGEE. The CDR3 spans 15 residues. CDR3 sequence: CASSVAGGMNNEQFF. CDR3 DNA sequence: TGTGCCAGCAGCGTAGCGGGAGGGATGAACAATGAGCAGTTCTTC.

This rearrangement joins TRBV27 to TRBJ2-7, with 9 positions matching TRBD1. V shed 6 bases and J 2 bases; nucleotides not matched to a gene: 11. Germline CDR1 MNHEY, CDR2 SMNVEV (reference sequence). The CDR3 has 16 amino acids. CDR3 bases: TGTGCCAGCAGGACACTAATCGGGACAGGGACCTACGAGCAGTACTTC. It codes for CASRTLIGTGTYEQYF.

The rearrangement uses TRBV5-4 and TRBJ2-7; TRBD2 matches at 12 bases. J gave up 0 bases and V 3 bases, and 7 bases lay outside the gene matches. The CDR3 loop spans 17 amino acids. Germline V gene data show CDR1 as SGHNT and CDR2 as YYREEE (reference sequence). The CDR3 nucleotides are TGTGCCAGCAGCTGGCGACTAGCGGGAGTTATCTCCTACGAGCAGTACTTC. This sequence encodes CASSWRLAGVISYEQYF.

Only one count was recorded for this clone. The rearrangement joins TRBV7-3 to TRBJ1-1, with D possibly TRBD1 on 5 matching bases. Germline V gene data show CDR1 as SGHTA and CDR2 as FQGTGA. The CDR3 extends over 15 amino acids. The V and J ends lost 5 bases and 4 bases respectively, with 17 bases between them. DNA of the CDR3: TGTGCCAGCAGCCTCAATCGGGGGGTAGGCACTGAAGCTTTCTTT. Amino acids: CASSLNRGVGTEAFF.